This TCR beta chain derives from a study of control samples from healthy donors and cancer patients. The assay was immunoSEQ multiplex PCR, and TCRdb's table has in-frame clones only and misses some. This table has 95,000 to 120,000 clones, roughly 79% appearing once. Material for sequencing was blood. The TCR originated in a man aged 18 to 30 in good health.

CDR3 amino acids: CAISSPGQQETQYF. DNA of the CDR3: TGTGCCATCAGTTCTCCGGGACAGCAAGAGACCCAGTACTTC. The V call is TRBV10-3, the J call TRBJ2-5; 7 nucleotides match TRBD1. Germline trimming cut 5 bases from V and 2 bases from J; bases unmatched to any gene: 5. This CDR3 comprises 14 residues. Germline V gives CDR1 ENHRY, CDR2 SYGVKD.